This T cell receptor (beta chain) stems from a study of T cells after yellow fever vaccination (dated by TCRdb to between 2019 and 2020). Broadly, across the study: The SMART-Seq v4 Ultra Low Input RNA kit was used to prepare libraries from fractions with low cell numbers. To follow T-cell clones before and after both primary and booster YFV17D yellow fever vaccination, bulk TCR alpha and beta repertoires underwent longitudinal sequencing. The cohort comprised two healthy male donors, one aged 18 to 30 and one aged 30 to 39 years. Bulk PBMC replicates and cell subsets were isolated from blood drawn at multiple timepoints before and after both primary and secondary immunization. On the study overall, not on this receptor specifically: A small fraction of clonotypes appeared in both the CD4 and CD8 compartments, likely as a result of convergent recombination. Compared with the primary T-cell response, the secondary T-cell response was weaker but faster, peaking on day 5 rather than day 15. Because abundant contaminating clonotypes from the bulk population could be contained in FACS-sorted repertoires, computational filtering was required. After the booster, most of the clones that had expanded following primary vaccination were detected again (approximately 96% of CD4 and around nine tenths of CD8), which suggests that memory was broadly maintained. The study included only a couple of donors, which limits how far the findings can be generalized.

In the paper's terms, the treatment or condition label means: live attenuated yellow fever vaccine strain. Two biological replicates of bulk PBMCs were collected at each blood-draw timepoint. A standard Ficoll-Paque protocol was used to isolate PBMCs from peripheral blood. TriZol was used to extract RNA from bulk PBMCs, CD4 and CD8 fractions, and dextramer-positive and dextramer-negative fractions. V is clipped by 4 bases and J by 5 bases, and the sequence between their germline boundaries is 10 bases long. From the cysteine through the phenylalanine, the CDR3 covers 13 amino acids. The read is trimmed to its CDR3 DNA, 39 bases read in frame from base 1. Per the germline V gene, MNHEY is the CDR1 and SVGAGI is the CDR2. About this clonotype itself: Its antigen specificity is not known. No much larger clonotype is one base removed from it; base qualities were not supplied.

Synthesis of TCR cDNA relied on 5'RACE template switching, a step that introduced a universal primer site along with unique molecular identifiers. Priming of cDNA synthesis was performed from both the TCR alpha and TCR beta constant segments. Library amplification used two PCR steps, and the second PCR step added sample barcodes and sequencing adapters. Sequencing of the libraries was done on either Illumina HiSeq 2500 (2x100 bp) or NovaSeq (2x150 bp). The authors' analysis ran thus. MIGEC was used to demultiplex reads and collapse the reads into UMI consensus sequences, and MiXCR was used for V(D)J alignment. Vaccine-responding clonotypes were defined with edgeR using replicate PBMC samples, requiring FDR below 0.01 and a log2 fold change above 5 up to day 15. Bulk clonotypes were assigned CD4 or CD8 identity according to which sequenced CD4 or CD8 repertoire held them at higher abundance. TCRdb cleaned the public reads at Q25 with fastp, built clones with MiXCR and kept in-frame beta chains. Each CDR3 protein gets just one entry, which takes the most common genes and DNA from the rows behind it. Clone size and V and J calls follow TCRdb, not the original study. The sample table shows approximately 550,000 distinct CDR3 sequences, and 15% to 20% are seen once. The ten largest clones add up to about 13% of the sample.

The chain is encoded by TRBV6-5 joined to TRBJ2-3, with the D segment identity uncertain. The material sequenced was PBMCs, taken 15 days after the yellow fever booster vaccination. The clonotype originates from a man in his thirties or forties who received the YFV17D yellow fever vaccine. CDR3 reads: CASSLSRRDTQYF. Read as DNA, the sequence is TGTGCCAGCAGTTTGTCCAGGAGAGATACGCAGTATTTT.